A selection of T cell receptor beta chains follows, all from one sample in a study of T cells in Graves' hyperthyroidism and ophthalmopathy. TCRdb reprocessed the multiplex PCR reads with MiXCR, giving one entry per CDR3 protein. The sample shows 800,000 or so distinct CDR3 sequences, 38% of them seen only once. The sample consisted of blood. These receptors were obtained from a man younger than 30 with Graves' hyperthyroidism. CDR3s include the opening cysteine and the closing phenylalanine or tryptophan. Each record gives: J gene, CDR3 length, V gene, clone size, D gene, CDR3 DNA, CDR3 protein. D genes are given only for firm matches. Not every row has a clone size; where given, it reads once, few, many or a size class.

j_gene: TRBJ2-7
len: 13
v_gene: TRBV6-5
abundance: .
d_gene: .
CDR3nt: TGTGCCAGCAGTTACTCCCGGGGGCTGGGGCAGTACTTC
CDR3aa: CASSYSRGLGQYF

j_gene: TRBJ2-5
len: 11
v_gene: TRBV29-1
abundance: many
d_gene: .
CDR3nt: TGCAGCGGGGGCGGGGAGGAGACCCAGTACTTC
CDR3aa: CSGGGEETQYF

j_gene: TRBJ1-5
len: 14
v_gene: TRBV10-3
abundance: .
d_gene: .
CDR3nt: TGTGCCAGCAGTGAAGATAAGGGGAAAACGCCCCAGCATTTT
CDR3aa: CASSEDKGKTPQHF

j_gene: TRBJ2-7
len: 12
v_gene: TRBV12-3/TRBV12-4
abundance: many
d_gene: .
CDR3nt: TGTGCCAGCAGTGATATCTACTACGAGCAGTACTTC
CDR3aa: CASSDIYYEQYF

j_gene: TRBJ2-5
len: 12
v_gene: TRBV20-1
abundance: many
d_gene: TRBD2
CDR3nt: TGCAGTGCTAGGGACGGGGGGGAGACCCAGTACTTC
CDR3aa: CSARDGGETQYF

j_gene: TRBJ2-5
len: 12
v_gene: TRBV28
abundance: few
d_gene: .
CDR3nt: TGTGCCAGCAGTGACCTTACAGAGACCCAGTACTTC
CDR3aa: CASSDLTETQYF

j_gene: TRBJ2-5
len: 14
v_gene: TRBV2
abundance: few
d_gene: TRBD2
CDR3nt: TGTGCCAGCAGTGAGCGGGAGGGCTCCGAGACCCAGTACTTC
CDR3aa: CASSEREGSETQYF

j_gene: TRBJ1-4
len: 14
v_gene: TRBV12-3/TRBV12-4
abundance: .
d_gene: .
CDR3nt: TGTGCCAGCAGTTTAGAAGGGTTCGGTGAAAAACTGTTTTTT
CDR3aa: CASSLEGFGEKLFF

j_gene: TRBJ2-2
len: 16
v_gene: TRBV5-1
abundance: .
d_gene: TRBD1
CDR3nt: TGCGCCAGCAGCTTGGATGGGACAGCCAACACCGGGGAGCTGTTTTTT
CDR3aa: CASSLDGTANTGELFF

j_gene: TRBJ2-5
len: 15
v_gene: TRBV7-2
abundance: .
d_gene: .
CDR3nt: TGTGCCAGCAGCCAAGCCATAGCGGACCAAGAGACCCAGTACTTC
CDR3aa: CASSQAIADQETQYF

j_gene: TRBJ2-7
len: 15
v_gene: TRBV10-2
abundance: .
d_gene: TRBD2
CDR3nt: TGTGCCAGCTCACCAGACGGACTAGGTTTGGAGGAGCAGTACTTC
CDR3aa: CASSPDGLGLEEQYF

j_gene: TRBJ2-7
len: 16
v_gene: TRBV20-1
abundance: many
d_gene: .
CDR3nt: TGCAGTGCCGAGGGTCCTAGCGCCCGGTTGGCCTACGAGCAGTACTTC
CDR3aa: CSAEGPSARLAYEQYF

j_gene: TRBJ2-5
len: 14
v_gene: TRBV19
abundance: few
d_gene: TRBD2
CDR3nt: TGTGCCAGTAGTGCGTTAGCGGGGGAAGAGACCCAGTACTTC
CDR3aa: CASSALAGEETQYF

j_gene: TRBJ1-1
len: 14
v_gene: TRBV9
abundance: many
d_gene: .
CDR3nt: TGTGCCAGCAGCAACGACAGGACGAGCACTGAAGCTTTCTTT
CDR3aa: CASSNDRTSTEAFF

j_gene: TRBJ1-1
len: 16
v_gene: TRBV5-6
abundance: .
d_gene: TRBD1
CDR3nt: TGTGCCAGCAGACCTTATCCAGGACAGGGGTGGACTGAAGCTTTCTTT
CDR3aa: CASRPYPGQGWTEAFF

j_gene: TRBJ1-1
len: 15
v_gene: TRBV4-3
abundance: few
d_gene: .
CDR3nt: TGCGCCAGCAGCCAAGAGAAATGGGCGAACACTGAAGCTTTCTTT
CDR3aa: CASSQEKWANTEAFF

j_gene: TRBJ1-2
len: 13
v_gene: TRBV5-1
abundance: .
d_gene: .
CDR3nt: TGCGCCAGCAGCCAGGACGGGGGCCCTGGCTACACCTTC
CDR3aa: CASSQDGGPGYTF

j_gene: TRBJ1-5
len: 16
v_gene: TRBV10-1
abundance: .
d_gene: TRBD1
CDR3nt: TGTGCTAGAAGGGACAGGGGCTTTGGGATCAATCAGCCCCAGCATTTT
CDR3aa: CARRDRGFGINQPQHF

j_gene: TRBJ1-4
len: 15
v_gene: TRBV7-2
abundance: few
d_gene: TRBD1
CDR3nt: TGTGCCAGCAGCCAAGAGGACAGGGCTAATGAAAAACTGTTTTTT
CDR3aa: CASSQEDRANEKLFF

j_gene: TRBJ1-2
len: 15
v_gene: TRBV29-1
abundance: .
d_gene: .
CDR3nt: TGCAGCGTTGGGGATGCGGTTTTAGCTAACTATGGCTACACCTTC
CDR3aa: CSVGDAVLANYGYTF

j_gene: TRBJ1-1
len: 16
v_gene: TRBV6-5
abundance: .
d_gene: .
CDR3nt: TGTGCCAGCAGTTACTCCAGAAAGCCCAGGTGGACTGAAGCTTTCTTT
CDR3aa: CASSYSRKPRWTEAFF

j_gene: TRBJ1-1
len: 13
v_gene: TRBV12-3/TRBV12-4
abundance: few
d_gene: TRBD1
CDR3nt: TGTGCCAGCAGTCCCCCAGGGGGAGCTGAAGCTTTCTTT
CDR3aa: CASSPPGGAEAFF

j_gene: TRBJ2-2
len: 16
v_gene: TRBV7-6
abundance: .
d_gene: .
CDR3nt: TGTGCCAGCAGCCTAGCCAATAGCGGACTAACCGGGGAGCTGTTTTTT
CDR3aa: CASSLANSGLTGELFF

j_gene: TRBJ2-5
len: 14
v_gene: TRBV9
abundance: .
d_gene: .
CDR3nt: TGTGCCAGCAGCTTAGGCCATTCCCGAGAGACCCAGTACTTC
CDR3aa: CASSLGHSRETQYF

j_gene: TRBJ1-5
len: 14
v_gene: TRBV10-3
abundance: .
d_gene: .
CDR3nt: TGTGCCATCAGTGAGGTCGCCGACGGACGGGCCCAGCATTTT
CDR3aa: CAISEVADGRAQHF

j_gene: TRBJ1-6
len: 16
v_gene: TRBV5-1
abundance: many
d_gene: TRBD1
CDR3nt: TGCGCCAGCACCGTATTGGGACAGGGCCTGGACTCACCCCTCCACTTT
CDR3aa: CASTVLGQGLDSPLHF

j_gene: TRBJ1-1
len: 18
v_gene: TRBV5-1
abundance: few
d_gene: .
CDR3nt: TGCGCCAGCAGCTTGCAAAGGCCAGGACCCTCCATGAACACTGAAGCTTTCTTT
CDR3aa: CASSLQRPGPSMNTEAFF

j_gene: TRBJ1-5
len: 18
v_gene: TRBV12-3/TRBV12-4
abundance: .
d_gene: .
CDR3nt: TGTGCCAGCAGCCCTGAGGGACACTACCTCCCTCCCAGACAGCCCCAGCATTTT
CDR3aa: CASSPEGHYLPPRQPQHF

j_gene: TRBJ1-1
len: 14
v_gene: TRBV19
abundance: many
d_gene: .
CDR3nt: TGTGCCAGTAGTCTCCCAGTCATGAACACTGAAGCTTTCTTT
CDR3aa: CASSLPVMNTEAFF

j_gene: TRBJ2-7
len: 15
v_gene: TRBV7-3
abundance: .
d_gene: .
CDR3nt: TGCGCCAGCAGCCAAGTTAGTAGCGGAGGCTACGAGCAGTACTTC
CDR3aa: CASSQVSSGGYEQYF

j_gene: TRBJ1-2
len: 12
v_gene: TRBV20-1
abundance: many
d_gene: TRBD1
CDR3nt: TGCAGTGCCTCGACAGGGATCGATGGCTACACCTTC
CDR3aa: CSASTGIDGYTF

j_gene: TRBJ1-1
len: 13
v_gene: TRBV20-1
abundance: many
d_gene: .
CDR3nt: TGCAGTGCTAGTGCCGGGCTGAACACTGAAGCTTTCTTT
CDR3aa: CSASAGLNTEAFF

j_gene: TRBJ1-2
len: 13
v_gene: TRBV20-1
abundance: many
d_gene: .
CDR3nt: TGCAGTGCTAGCGTGGGCACGGGATATGGCTACACCTTC
CDR3aa: CSASVGTGYGYTF

j_gene: TRBJ1-5
len: 15
v_gene: TRBV25-1
abundance: .
d_gene: TRBD1
CDR3nt: TGTGCCAGCAGCTCGACAGGGGGCTTCAATCAGCCCCAGCATTTT
CDR3aa: CASSSTGGFNQPQHF

j_gene: TRBJ1-2
len: 13
v_gene: TRBV20-1
abundance: many
d_gene: .
CDR3nt: TGCAGTGCTAGAGAGGGGCGCACCTATGGCTACACCTTC
CDR3aa: CSAREGRTYGYTF

j_gene: TRBJ1-1
len: 16
v_gene: TRBV2
abundance: .
d_gene: TRBD1
CDR3nt: TGTGCCAGCAGGCTGGGGGCCCAGGGGGCGCGGACTGAAGCTTTCTTT
CDR3aa: CASRLGAQGARTEAFF

j_gene: TRBJ1-1
len: 12
v_gene: TRBV10-3
abundance: once
d_gene: .
CDR3nt: TGTGCCATCAGTAACGGGGCGGTTGAAGCTTTCTTT
CDR3aa: CAISNGAVEAFF

j_gene: TRBJ1-4
len: 15
v_gene: TRBV7-9
abundance: .
d_gene: TRBD1
CDR3nt: TGCGCCAGCAGCTGGCGAGACAGGGGCGATGAAAAACTGTTTTTT
CDR3aa: CASSWRDRGDEKLFF

j_gene: TRBJ2-2
len: 17
v_gene: TRBV9
abundance: few
d_gene: .
CDR3nt: TGTGCCAGCAGCTCTACTCTAGCGCTCTCGAACACCGGGGAGCTGTTTTTT
CDR3aa: CASSSTLALSNTGELFF

j_gene: TRBJ2-5
len: 14
v_gene: TRBV5-1
abundance: many
d_gene: .
CDR3nt: TGCGCCAGCAGCTTGGAGGCAGGCCAAGAGACCCAGTACTTC
CDR3aa: CASSLEAGQETQYF

j_gene: TRBJ1-1
len: 14
v_gene: TRBV20-1
abundance: few
d_gene: .
CDR3nt: TGCAGTGCCATTACCAGACTCATGAACACTGAAGCTTTCTTT
CDR3aa: CSAITRLMNTEAFF

j_gene: TRBJ2-2
len: 14
v_gene: TRBV29-1
abundance: .
d_gene: TRBD2
CDR3nt: TGCAGCGCAACACTAGCGCGGGACACCGGGGAGCTGTTTTTT
CDR3aa: CSATLARDTGELFF

j_gene: TRBJ2-7
len: 11
v_gene: TRBV20-1
abundance: .
d_gene: TRBD2
CDR3nt: TGCAGTGGACTAGCGGTTTACGAGCAGTACTTC
CDR3aa: CSGLAVYEQYF